Listed below are T cell receptor beta chains from one sample, sequenced in a study of OX40 agonist ivuxolimab in advanced cancers. Sequencing used immunoSEQ multiplex PCR; TCRdb keeps in-frame clones, though not all of them. The sample has 35,000 to 45,000 clones, 83% seen once. The sample was CD4+ or CD8+ T cells sorted from blood, taken in a trial of the OX40 agonist ivuxolimab. These receptors came from an adult with an advanced solid tumor such as melanoma, head and neck, liver or kidney cancer. The CDR3 runs from the conserved cysteine through the conserved F or W. A D gene is named only where the DNA matches it firmly. Clone size is given for some rows only: seen once, a few or many times, or a class if the clone is expanded.

J gene | clone size | CDR3 length | D gene | V gene | CDR3 protein | CDR3 DNA
TRBJ1-1 | NA | 12 | NA | TRBV5-1 | CASSLDGSEAFF | TGCGCCAGCAGCTTGGATGGGAGTGAAGCTTTCTTT
TRBJ1-1 | NA | 16 | TRBD1 | TRBV5-4 | CASSFRQGALGTEAFF | TGTGCCAGCAGCTTTAGACAGGGGGCGCTGGGCACTGAAGCTTTCTTT
TRBJ2-7 | NA | 14 | NA | TRBV27 | CASSFGTETYEQYF | TGTGCCAGCAGTTTTGGGACGGAGACCTACGAGCAGTACTTC
TRBJ1-5 | NA | 17 | TRBD1 | TRBV4-1 | CASSQAENRGPNQPQHF | TGCGCCAGCAGCCAAGCGGAAAACAGGGGTCCAAATCAGCCCCAGCATTTT
TRBJ1-5 | NA | 17 | TRBD1 | TRBV7-3 | CASSLETRQGCNQPQHF | TGTGCCAGCAGCCTCGAAACGAGACAGGGGTGCAATCAGCCCCAGCATTTT
TRBJ2-7 | NA | 13 | NA | TRBV19 | CASSGSGDYEQYF | TGTGCCAGTAGTGGGTCAGGGGACTACGAGCAGTACTTC
TRBJ2-5 | NA | 15 | TRBD1 | TRBV9 | CASNPYGTAQETQYF | TGTGCCAGCAACCCTTACGGGACAGCTCAAGAGACCCAGTACTTC
TRBJ2-1 | few | 16 | TRBD1 | TRBV27 | CASSLGSGQGYNEQFF | TGTGCCAGCAGTTTAGGGTCGGGACAGGGTTACAATGAGCAGTTCTTC
TRBJ2-7 | NA | 14 | NA | TRBV21-1 | CASSKVPESYEQYF | TGTGCCAGCAGCAAAGTACCGGAGTCCTACGAGCAGTACTTC
TRBJ2-1 | once | 17 | NA | TRBV7-9 | CASSSPNTGHLYNEQFF | TGTGCCAGCAGCTCCCCCAATACGGGACATTTATACAATGAGCAGTTCTTC
TRBJ2-2 | few | 16 | TRBD2 | TRBV5-1 | CASSSVAGSPTGELFF | TGCGCCAGCAGCTCCGTAGCGGGAAGTCCGACCGGGGAGCTGTTTTTT
TRBJ2-1 | NA | 15 | TRBD2 | TRBV6-6 | CASSYSSGGAKEQFF | TGTGCCAGCAGTTACAGTAGCGGGGGGGCCAAAGAGCAGTTCTTC
TRBJ1-2 | NA | 14 | NA | TRBV30 | CASRALWDNYGYTF | TGTGCCTCTAGGGCCCTGTGGGATAACTATGGCTACACCTTC
TRBJ1-5 | NA | 12 | NA | TRBV19 | CASKVGNQPQHF | TGTGCCAGTAAAGTAGGCAATCAGCCCCAGCATTTT
TRBJ2-2 | NA | 13 | NA | TRBV7-6 | CASSITGTGELFF | TGTGCCAGCAGCATTACAGGGACGGGGGAGCTGTTTTTT
TRBJ2-6 | few | 15 | NA | TRBV14 | CASSPNLSGANVLTF | TGTGCCAGCAGCCCCAATCTATCCGGGGCCAACGTCCTGACTTTC
TRBJ2-5 | few | 13 | NA | TRBV10-2 | CASSDSERETQYF | TGCGCCAGCAGTGATAGCGAACGAGAGACCCAGTACTTC
TRBJ1-5 | NA | 17 | NA | TRBV6-4 | CASSDGTSFYSNQPQHF | TGTGCCAGCAGTGATGGGACCAGTTTTTATAGCAATCAGCCCCAGCATTTT
TRBJ1-5 | few | 18 | TRBD1 | TRBV5-6 | CASSSIRTGAYSNQPQHF | TGTGCCAGCAGCTCGATCAGGACAGGGGCTTATAGCAATCAGCCCCAGCATTTT
TRBJ1-1 | NA | 13 | NA | TRBV28 | CASSSRGNTEAFF | TGTGCCAGCAGTTCCCGGGGGAACACTGAAGCTTTCTTT
TRBJ2-1 | NA | 15 | NA | TRBV9 | CASSPGTLDYNEQFF | TGTGCCAGCTCCCCCGGGACCTTAGACTACAATGAGCAGTTCTTC
TRBJ2-5 | NA | 14 | NA | TRBV5-6 | CASSSIEGGETQYF | TGTGCCAGCAGCTCGATAGAAGGAGGAGAGACCCAGTACTTC